This is a list of T cell receptor beta chains from one sample in a study of regulatory T cells in long-lasting Graves disease. TCRdb called the multiplex PCR reads again in MiXCR, with one record for every CDR3 protein. The table records approximately 350,000 distinct CDR3 sequences, 12% of them present only once. This sample also appeared in a second study, on T cells in Graves' hyperthyroidism and ophthalmopathy.

The input for sequencing was peripheral blood mononuclear cells (PBMCs), taken at new diagnosis, from a patient treated with antithyroid drugs. The receptors come from a young woman with Graves disease. The CDR3 runs from the conserved cysteine through the conserved F or W. The D gene is left open where the match is weak. Clone size, where shown, is once, few, many, or a class for clones that have expanded.

J gene | D gene | clone size | V gene | CDR3 DNA | CDR3 protein
TRBJ1-2 | NA | many | TRBV7-3 | TGTGCCAGCAGCCCTAGTCCTTACTATGGCTACACCTTC | CASSPSPYYGYTF
TRBJ2-3 | NA | many | TRBV7-2 | TGTGCCAGCAGCTTAGCCACGGACCGAGATACGCAGTATTTT | CASSLATDRDTQYF
TRBJ1-3 | NA | few | TRBV30 | TGTGCCTGGAGCGCATGGGCAGGGCCTGGAAACACCATATATTTT | CAWSAWAGPGNTIYF
TRBJ2-1 | NA | few | TRBV11-2 | TGTGCCAGCAGCTTTTACAGGCCCCTAGATGAGCAGTTCTTC | CASSFYRPLDEQFF
TRBJ1-5 | TRBD1 | many | TRBV7-9 | TGTGCCAGCAGCCCCGGACAGGCGATTAGCAATCAGCCCCAGCATTTT | CASSPGQAISNQPQHF
TRBJ2-7 | TRBD2 | many | TRBV3-1 | TGTGCCAGCAGCTCTAGCGGGCGCGCGGCCTACGAGCAGTACTTC | CASSSSGRAAYEQYF
TRBJ2-7 | NA | few | TRBV5-5 | TGTGCCAGCAGCCCCGACACAGGGCCCTACGAGCAGTACTTC | CASSPDTGPYEQYF
TRBJ2-5 | NA | many | TRBV7-3 | TGTGCCAGCAGCCCCAATACTGGGAGACGAGAGACCCAGTACTTC | CASSPNTGRRETQYF
TRBJ2-6 | NA | few | TRBV4-2 | TGTGCCAGCAGCTTGGTACGGGGCCTCCTAAAATCTGGGGCCAACGTCCTGACTTTC | CASSLVRGLLKSGANVLTF
TRBJ2-7 | TRBD1 | many | TRBV20-1 | TGCAGTGCACAGGGACAGGGGGCTCGCGAGCAGTACTTC | CSAQGQGAREQYF
TRBJ2-5 | NA | many | TRBV12-3/TRBV12-4 | TGTGCCAGCAAAGGGAGGCGGGCTGAGACCCAGTACTTC | CASKGRRAETQYF
TRBJ2-3 | TRBD1 | NA | TRBV13 | TGTGCCAGCACAGCTTTGGCTTTAGGCCGGGACAGGGGAAGAGATACGCAGTATTTT | CASTALALGRDRGRDTQYF
TRBJ1-1 | NA | few | TRBV2 | TGTGCCAGCAGTGAGCAGGGCAGGGATGGTAGTGAAGCTTTCTTT | CASSEQGRDGSEAFF
TRBJ2-7 | TRBD2 | many | TRBV7-9 | TGTGCCAGCAGCTCGCCAGGCGGGAGGGCGTACGAGCAGTACTTC | CASSSPGGRAYEQYF
TRBJ1-2 | NA | many | TRBV30 | TGTGCCTGGAGTCCCACACAGTTCTATGGCTACACCTTC | CAWSPTQFYGYTF
TRBJ2-5 | NA | many | TRBV7-8 | TGTGCCAGCAGCTTAGAATGGCACTTCCAAGAGACCCAGTACTTC | CASSLEWHFQETQYF
TRBJ1-5 | NA | many | TRBV11-2 | TGTGCCAGCAGCATACAGGGAGGAGGCAATCAGCCCCAGCATTTT | CASSIQGGGNQPQHF
TRBJ1-1 | NA | many | TRBV7-3 | TGTGCCAGCAGCTTGGGGGTATCAAACACTGAAGCTTTCTTT | CASSLGVSNTEAFF
TRBJ1-5 | NA | many | TRBV7-8 | TGTGCCAGCAGTCGACTGGGACAAGACAGCAATCAGCCCCAGCATTTT | CASSRLGQDSNQPQHF